This T cell receptor beta chain was recorded in a study of cytomegalovirus exposure and HLA in healthy donors. Study details: Falling in the Caucasian-associated ancestry cluster were less than 85% of 300 to 500 genotyped donors. Points from the study as a whole: An Asian-associated ancestry cluster reportedly showed fewer N-insertions than the roughly 670-donor mean in a later analysis.

Points on this clone: Its target is not known.

Amplification used 60 Vbeta primers and 13 Jbeta primers. The repertoire was sequenced with immunoSEQ multiplex PCR; TCRdb's copy has only in-frame clones and lacks some. Among 150,000 to 200,000 clones listed, around 90% were seen once. The sequenced sample was PBMCs. This TCR was recovered from a woman in her 30s in good health and CMV-seronegative.

CDR3 region: CAWSSSMNEQFF. The CDR3 DNA reads as TGTGCCTGGAGTTCGAGTATGAATGAGCAGTTCTTC. V gene TRBV30 combines with J gene TRBJ2-1; D ambiguous. Germline V CDR1 and CDR2: GTSNPN, SVGIG (reference sequence). The CDR3 sequence is 12 residues long. The V end was cut by 2 bases, the J end by 7 bases, with 9 bases between. Variable domain in full (rest from reference TRBV30 and TRBJ2-1): SQTIHQWPATLVQPVGSPLSLECTVEGTSNPNLYWYRQAAGRGLQLLFYSVGIGQISSEVPQNLSASRPQDRQFILSSKKLLLSDSGFYLCAWSSSMNEQFFGPGTRLTVL.